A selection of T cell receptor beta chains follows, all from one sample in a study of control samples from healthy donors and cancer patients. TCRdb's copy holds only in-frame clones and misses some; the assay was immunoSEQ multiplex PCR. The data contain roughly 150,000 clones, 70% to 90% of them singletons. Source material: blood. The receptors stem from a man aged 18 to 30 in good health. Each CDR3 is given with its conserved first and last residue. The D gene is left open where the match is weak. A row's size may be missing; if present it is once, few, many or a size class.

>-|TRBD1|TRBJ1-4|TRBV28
CASSRTGFDEKLFF
TGTGCCAGCAGCCGGACAGGGTTTGATGAAAAACTGTTTTTT
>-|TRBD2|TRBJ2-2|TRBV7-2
CASSLRASGGPSNTGELFF
TGTGCCAGCAGCTTACGTGCTAGCGGGGGGCCCTCGAACACCGGGGAGCTGTTTTTT
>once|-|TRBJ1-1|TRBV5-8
CASSLGGLDTEAFF
TGTGCCAGCAGCTTGGGGGGGTTGGACACTGAAGCTTTCTTT
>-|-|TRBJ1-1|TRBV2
CASTRVGRASTEAFF
TGTGCCAGCACCCGGGTAGGCAGGGCAAGCACTGAAGCTTTCTTT
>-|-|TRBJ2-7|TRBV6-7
CASSPTSPSYEQYF
TGTGCCAGCAGTCCGACTTCCCCCTCCTACGAGCAGTACTTC
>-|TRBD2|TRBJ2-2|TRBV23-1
CASSQFSAASGVYENTGELFF
TGCGCCAGCAGTCAATTTAGTGCGGCTAGCGGGGTATATGAGAACACCGGGGAGCTGTTTTTT
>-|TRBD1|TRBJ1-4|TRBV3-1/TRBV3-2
CASSQDASGGREKLFF
TGTGCCAGCAGCCAAGATGCATCAGGGGGCCGGGAAAAACTGTTTTTT
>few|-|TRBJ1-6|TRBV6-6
CASSKAGETNSPLHF
TGTGCCAGCAGCAAAGCAGGGGAGACTAATTCACCCCTCCACTTT
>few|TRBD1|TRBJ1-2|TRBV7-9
CASSSPTGQSGYTF
TGTGCCAGCAGCTCGCCGACAGGGCAGAGTGGCTACACCTTC
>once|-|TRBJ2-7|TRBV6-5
CASSYSTTYEQYF
TGTGCCAGCAGTTATTCTACCACCTACGAGCAGTACTTC
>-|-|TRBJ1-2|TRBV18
CASSPLPGQDYGYTF
TGTGCCAGCTCACCCCTGCCGGGACAAGACTATGGCTACACCTTC
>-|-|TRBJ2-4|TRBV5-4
CASSLEGQGAYF
TGTGCCAGCAGCTTGGAAGGGCAGGGTGCGTACTTC
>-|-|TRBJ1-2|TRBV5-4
CASSFPGELYGYTF
TGTGCCAGCAGCTTCCCAGGGGAGTTATATGGCTACACCTTC
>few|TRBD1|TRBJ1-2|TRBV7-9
CASSWDRGGYTF
TGTGCCAGCAGCTGGGACAGGGGTGGCTACACCTTC
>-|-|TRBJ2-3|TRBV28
CASSLALGQDTQYF
TGTGCCAGCAGTTTAGCCTTGGGGCAAGATACGCAGTATTTT
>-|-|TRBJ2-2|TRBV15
CATSREVGELFF
TGTGCCACCAGCAGAGAGGTCGGGGAGCTGTTTTTT
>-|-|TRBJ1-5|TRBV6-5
CASTWGNQPQHF
TGTGCCAGCACTTGGGGGAATCAGCCCCAGCATTTT
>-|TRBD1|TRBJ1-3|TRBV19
CASRGTGRGNTIYF
TGTGCCAGTAGGGGGACAGGGAGAGGAAACACCATATATTTT
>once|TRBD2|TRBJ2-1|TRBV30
CAWSVRTSLREQFF
TGTGCCTGGAGTGTACGGACTAGTCTCCGTGAGCAGTTCTTC
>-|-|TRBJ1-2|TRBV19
CASRMDISYGYTF
TGTGCCAGTAGGATGGACATTTCCTATGGCTACACCTTC
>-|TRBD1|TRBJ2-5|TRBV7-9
CASNDNRGLETQYF
TGTGCCAGCAACGATAACAGGGGGTTGGAGACCCAGTACTTC
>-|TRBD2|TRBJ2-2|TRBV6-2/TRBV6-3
CASSYPAGGQYTGELFF
TGTGCCAGCAGTTACCCTGCGGGGGGGCAGTACACCGGGGAGCTGTTTTTT
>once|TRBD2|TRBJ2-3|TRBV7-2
CASSNPGLATDTQYF
TGTGCCAGCAGCAACCCGGGACTAGCTACAGATACGCAGTATTTT
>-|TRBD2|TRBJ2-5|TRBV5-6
CASSWGLAGGLETQYF
TGTGCCAGCAGCTGGGGACTAGCGGGGGGTTTAGAGACCCAGTACTTC
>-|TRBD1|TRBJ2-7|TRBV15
CATSRGGTGTSYEQYF
TGTGCCACCAGCAGAGGCGGGACAGGGACCTCCTACGAGCAGTACTTC
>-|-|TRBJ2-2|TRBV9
CASSEAPKTANTGELFF
TGTGCCAGCAGCGAGGCACCAAAAACCGCGAACACCGGGGAGCTGTTTTTT
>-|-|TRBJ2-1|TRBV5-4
CASSRDSSSSYNEQFF
TGTGCCAGCAGCCGGGACTCTTCGAGCTCCTACAATGAGCAGTTCTTC